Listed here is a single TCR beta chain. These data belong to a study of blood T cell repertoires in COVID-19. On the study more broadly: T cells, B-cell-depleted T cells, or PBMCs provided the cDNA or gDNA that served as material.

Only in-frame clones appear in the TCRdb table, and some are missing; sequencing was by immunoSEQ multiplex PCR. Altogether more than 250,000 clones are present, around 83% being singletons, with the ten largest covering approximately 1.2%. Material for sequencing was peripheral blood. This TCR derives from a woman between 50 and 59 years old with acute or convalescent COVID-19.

CDR3 in DNA: TGTGCCAGTGGACAGGGGGCGATACGGATAGATACGCAGTATTTT. This codes for CASGQGAIRIDTQYF. V usage is TRBV19 and J usage is TRBJ2-3, with 11 bases aligning to TRBD1. CDR3 length: 15 residues. The V segment lost 8 bases and the J segment 5 bases; nucleotides outside the gene matches: 9. Germline CDR1 is LNHDA and CDR2 is SQIVND (reference sequence). The whole variable domain, filled in from reference TRBV19 and TRBJ2-3, reads DGGITQSPKYLFRKEGQNVTLSCEQNLNHDAMYWYRQDPGQGLRLIYYSQIVNDFQKGDIAEGYSVSREKKESFPLTVTSAQKNPTAFYLCASGQGAIRIDTQYFGPGTRLTVL.